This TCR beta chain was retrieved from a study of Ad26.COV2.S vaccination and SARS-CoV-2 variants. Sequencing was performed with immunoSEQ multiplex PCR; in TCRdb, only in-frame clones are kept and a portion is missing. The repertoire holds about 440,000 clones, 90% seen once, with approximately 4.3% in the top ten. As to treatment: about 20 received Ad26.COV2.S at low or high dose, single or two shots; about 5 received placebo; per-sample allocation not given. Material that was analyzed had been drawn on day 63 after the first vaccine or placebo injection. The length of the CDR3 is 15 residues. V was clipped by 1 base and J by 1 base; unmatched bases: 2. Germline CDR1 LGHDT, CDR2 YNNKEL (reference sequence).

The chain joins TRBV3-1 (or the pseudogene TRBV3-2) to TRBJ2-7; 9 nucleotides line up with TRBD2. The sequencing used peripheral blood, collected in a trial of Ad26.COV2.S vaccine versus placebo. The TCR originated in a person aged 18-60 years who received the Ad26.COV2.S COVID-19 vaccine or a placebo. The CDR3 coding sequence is TGTGCCAGCAGCCAAGTGCGGGAGGGTTCCTACGAGCAGTACTTC. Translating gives CASSQVREGSYEQYF.